This entry describes one T cell receptor beta chain. This clonotype was observed once. Its target antigen remains unknown. Base qualities are not provided; no much larger clone lies one nucleotide away. Resting on one read, the evidence is weak. TCRdb lists the instrument as Illumina HiSeq 1500. The public reads were run again by TCRdb, first through fastp at Q25 and then through MiXCR, and only productive beta chains were kept. Identical CDR3 proteins give one entry, which carries the most common genes and DNA. The sample has under 200,000 distinct CDR3 sequences on record, 28% of them singletons. Clones ranked in the top ten supply 31% of the sample. Trimming takes 4 bases from V and 8 bases from J, and the germline ends sit 11 bases apart. The CDR3 numbers 13 residues from cysteine through phenylalanine. Just the 39-base CDR3 DNA is kept, in frame starting at base 1. From a lookup of the germline V gene (reference sequence), CDR1 and CDR2 are LNHNV and YYDKDF.

The data are from a study of T cell repertoires in cytomegalovirus infection (dated by TCRdb to between 2018 and 2021). At the level of the whole study: Donor HLA type was relevant to the analysis, as public TCR beta signatures indicated carriage of CMV infection together with the matching HLA type. Study-wide findings and limitations: Cumulative frequency of public TCR beta family members discriminated carriers of CMV infection plus the relevant HLA type in this cohort and an independent approximately 350-donor cohort. The ex vivo response was dominated by HLA-C-restricted CMV-specific TCR beta clonotypes, which also provided the single most frequent clonotype in two of eight donors.

Input material: PBMCs. The TCR comes from a human donor in good health (CMV status not recorded). Some clones in this sample may be carry-over from other donors' samples. Recombination joined TRBV15 with TRBJ1-4; the D gene cannot be named for sure. The DNA sequence is as follows: TGTGCCACCAGCAATCGGAGGGAGGAAAAACTGTTTTTT. This is translated as CATSNRREEKLFF. Full variable domain (CDR3 extended with the reference TRBV15 and TRBJ1-4 proteins): DAMVIQNPRYQVTQFGKPVTLSCSQTLNHNVMYWYQQKSSQAPKLLFHYYDKDFNNEADTPDNFQSRRPNTSFCFLDIRSPGLGDTAMYLCATSNRREEKLFFGSGTQLSVL.